Each of the 15 T cell receptor beta chains below was sequenced from the same sample in a study of cytomegalovirus exposure and HLA in healthy donors. Method: immunoSEQ multiplex PCR; TCRdb's copy keeps in-frame clones and lacks some. The sample holds some 65,000 clones, roughly 96% seen once. Input material: PBMCs. These receptors were taken from a man younger than 35 in good health and CMV-seronegative.

This chain uses TRBV10-3 with TRBJ1-1; TRBD1 matches at 8 bases. The CDR3 is 14 amino acids. The V gene end was trimmed by 4 bases and the J gene end by 0 bases; junction bases not matched to a gene: 1. Per the germline V gene, CDR1 is ENHRY and CDR2 is SYGVKD. The CDR3 DNA follows: TGTGCCATCAGTGGGACAGGGATGAACACTGAAGCTTTCTTT. Amino acid sequence: CAISGTGMNTEAFF.

This chain links TRBV27 with TRBJ2-7; 9 bases are shared with TRBD2. V trimming: 2 bases; J trimming: 7 bases; junction bases outside the gene matches: 6. This CDR3 comprises 14 residues. Germline lookup yields CDR1 MNHEY and CDR2 SMNVEV (reference sequence). CDR3 residues: CASSLQAGGREQYF. Here the CDR3 DNA reads TGTGCCAGCAGTTTACAAGCGGGAGGACGGGAGCAGTACTTC.

The chain is built from TRBV6-6 and TRBJ1-3; a weak D match, TRBD1 (5 bases). Deletions cut 4 bases from V and 1 base from J, with 8 bases between. In germline, CDR1 is MNHNY, CDR2 SVGAGI (reference sequence). The CDR3 contains 14 residues. CDR3 DNA: TGTGCCAGCAGTTCCGGGGGTTCTGGAAACACCATATATTTT. Residues: CASSSGGSGNTIYF.

V is TRBV19 and J is TRBJ1-5; D possibly corresponds to TRBD1 (6 bases). CDR1 is LNHDA and CDR2 is SQIVND in the germline V gene (reference sequence). The CDR3 is 13 residues long. The ends were cut back, 6 bases at V and 8 bases at J, with 14 bases in the middle. CDR3 bases: TGTGCCAGTAGCGGACTAGCAGGGGAGCCCCAGCATTTT. It yields the protein CASSGLAGEPQHF.

This rearrangement joins TRBV7-3 to TRBJ2-3; no reliable D call. This CDR3 is built from 11 residues. Germline V gene lookup returns CDR1 SGHTA and CDR2 FQGTGA. V lost 4 bases, J lost 5 bases, and 4 bases lay in between. The CDR3 loop is CASSYGDTQYF. The CDR3 DNA is TGTGCCAGCAGCTACGGAGATACGCAGTATTTT. Together with reference TRBV7-3 and TRBJ2-3, the CDR3 gives the full variable domain: GAGVSQTPSNKVTEKGKYVELRCDPISGHTALYWYRQSLGQGPEFLIYFQGTGAADDSGLPNDRFFAVRPEGSVSTLKIQRTERGDSAVYLCASSYGDTQYFGPGTRLTVL.

The chain combines TRBV7-2 with TRBJ2-5, with D perhaps matching TRBD1 (5 bases). V lost 7 bases to trimming and J lost 5 bases, with 14 bases between them. Germline V gene sequence: CDR1 SGHTA, CDR2 FQGNSA. The CDR3 has 13 amino acids. The chain's CDR3 is CASNDSGFETQYF. CDR3 nucleotide sequence: TGTGCCAGCAACGACAGTGGTTTCGAGACCCAGTACTTC.

This clone appeared a single time. V usage is TRBV27 and J usage is TRBJ2-7; 7 bases align to TRBD1. Germline lookup yields CDR1 MNHEY and CDR2 SMNVEV (reference sequence). The CDR3 totals 14 residues. V gave up 5 bases and J gave up 2 bases; unmatched junction bases: 6. The DNA for the CDR3 is TGTGCCAGCAGTCCCTGGGACAGAACCTACGAGCAGTACTTC. Translating it yields CASSPWDRTYEQYF.

The chain links TRBV27 to TRBJ2-3, with 7 bases that match TRBD2. The CDR3 extends over 15 amino acids. Looked up from germline, CDR1 is MNHEY and CDR2 is SMNVEV (reference sequence). Trimming cost V 2 bases and J 4 bases; bases outside gene matches: 6. CDR3 in amino acids: CASSLAGDPADTQYF. The CDR3, as DNA: TGTGCCAGCAGTTTAGCGGGAGACCCTGCAGATACGCAGTATTTT.

This chain uses TRBV5-8 with TRBJ1-1; 9 bases align to TRBD1. The CDR3 is made up of 14 amino acids. The V gene end was trimmed by 5 bases and the J gene end by 5 bases; junction bases not matched to a gene: 7. Germline CDR1 and CDR2: SGHTS and YDEGEE. CDR3 sequence reads: CASRQRDRVTEAFF. The DNA for the CDR3 is TGTGCCAGCAGGCAACGGGACAGGGTGACTGAAGCTTTCTTT.

In its sample, this clone was seen once. The V gene is TRBV7-2, the J gene TRBJ2-6, with D perhaps TRBD2 (5 bases). Germline CDR1 and CDR2: SGHTA and FQGNSA. This CDR3 contains 16 residues. V was cut by 0 bases and J by 2 bases, with 8 bases left in between. The CDR3 region has the DNA TGTGCCAGCAGCTTAGCGGCGGGTACTGGGGCCAACGTCCTGACTTTC. Its protein product is CASSLAAGTGANVLTF.

The rearrangement joins TRBV7-9 to TRBJ1-1; TRBD1 matches at 7 bases. Germline values: CDR1 SEHNR, CDR2 FQNEAQ (reference sequence). Germline trimming cut 1 base from V and 6 bases from J; bases unmatched to any gene: 5. CDR3 length: 14 residues. The CDR3 loop reads CASSLEGGGPEAFF. The CDR3 DNA sequence: TGTGCCAGCAGCTTAGAAGGGGGCGGCCCTGAAGCTTTCTTT.

CDR3 nucleotide sequence: TGCGCCAGCAGCTTGGGGCCAGGGGCTACTGAAGCTTTCTTT. Translated, it gives CASSLGPGATEAFF. The chain recombines TRBV5-1 with TRBJ1-1, with D maybe TRBD1 (6 bases). Per the germline V gene, CDR1 is SGHRS and CDR2 is YFSETQ. Deletions cut 0 bases from V and 5 bases from J, with 11 bases between. The CDR3 loop spans 14 amino acids.

The V call is TRBV6-5, the J call TRBJ2-7, with 9 bases that match TRBD1. The junction had 10 bases not matched to a gene; V was cut back by 0 bases and J by 7 bases. The CDR3 length is 16 residues. Germline CDR1 MNHEY, CDR2 SVGAGI. The CDR3 loop reads CASSYSQTGGMSEQYF. CDR3 bases: TGTGCCAGCAGTTACTCACAGACAGGGGGGATGTCTGAGCAGTACTTC.

The chain employs TRBV13 and TRBJ1-1; no firm D call. Germline V CDR1 and CDR2: PRHDT, FYEKMQ (reference sequence). This CDR3 comprises 14 residues. Trimming shortened V by 3 bases and J by 3 bases, and 11 bases separated the two germline ends. DNA for the CDR3: TGTGCCAGCAGCTTTGAACCGACTGACACTGAAGCTTTCTTT. Its translation is CASSFEPTDTEAFF.

The chain uses TRBV19 and TRBJ2-7, with 11 bases that match TRBD1. The V gene end was trimmed by 4 bases and the J gene end by 5 bases; junction bases not matched to a gene: 4. The CDR3 spans 14 residues. CDR1 is LNHDA and CDR2 is SQIVND in the germline V gene (reference sequence). The CDR3 sequence is CASSRDRGYDEQYF. The CDR3 nucleotides are TGTGCCAGTAGTAGGGACAGGGGGTACGACGAGCAGTACTTC. Full variable domain (remainder filled in from reference TRBV19 and TRBJ2-7): DGGITQSPKYLFRKEGQNVTLSCEQNLNHDAMYWYRQDPGQGLRLIYYSQIVNDFQKGDIAEGYSVSREKKESFPLTVTSAQKNPTAFYLCASSRDRGYDEQYFGPGTRLTVT.